This TCR beta chain was sequenced in a study of OX40 agonist ivuxolimab in advanced cancers. Broadly, across the study: Ivuxolimab, which targeted the costimulatory receptor OX40 (CD134), was an agonistic, fully human IgG2 monoclonal antibody. The purpose of peripheral TCRbeta sequencing was to test whether ivuxolimab changed TCR sequence diversity and led to clonal T-cell expansion. Prior anti-PD-1, anti-PD-L1 or anti-CTLA-4 therapy was permitted, and checkpoint inhibitors had been received by about two fifths of dose-escalation patients. In the dose-escalation cohort, around 80% of patients were male, and the mean age was 60 years with a range of about 23 to 79. Of the 50 to 55 patients in dose escalation, about 20 had hepatocellular carcinoma, about 15 had melanoma, 9 had renal cell carcinoma and 9 had head and neck cancer. The paper covers the monotherapy dose-escalation part of the phase I ivuxolimab trial, which included N = 52 patients. Intravenous ivuxolimab was administered to patients every 2 weeks at six dose levels: 0.01, 0.1, 0.3, 1.5, 3 and 10 mg/kg. Partial responses occurred in three dose-escalation patients: two with cutaneous melanoma and one with hepatocellular carcinoma. Overall results and qualifications from the work: After ivuxolimab, CD8+ T cells had more expanded clones than CD4+ T cells on average. At doses of 0.1 to 3.0 mg/kg, clonal expansion of both CD4+ and CD8+ blood T cells was observed from baseline to week 6. In the 0.1-3.0 mg/kg groups, partial responders had among the lowest normalized peripheral clonal expansion, particularly in CD8+ T cells. Low levels of normalized T-cell clonal expansion were also shown by some nonresponding patients. The antigen specificity of the clonally expanded peripheral T cells was not determined.

Compared with germline, V lacks 6 bases and J lacks 7 bases; bases without a gene match: 8. The germline V gene yields MDHEN for CDR1 and SYDVKM for CDR2. The CDR3 covers 15 residues, taking in both the cysteine and the phenylalanine. Just CDR3 DNA is preserved here, 45 bases in frame from base 1. The trial excluded patients who had a history of autoimmune disease or were on systemic immunosuppression. Peripheral blood for TCR sequencing was collected from all dose cohorts at baseline, on cycle 4 day 1, and on cycle 7 day 1. Samples were obtained from an open-label, multicenter, first-in-human phase I dose-escalation trial of ivuxolimab. The trial enrolled adults with locally advanced or metastatic head and neck squamous cell, hepatocellular, melanoma or renal cell carcinoma. CD4+ and CD8+ T cells were sorted separately from peripheral blood before TCR sequencing. As concerns this clone: It lacks a known antigen. The sample holds no much larger clone one base away, and base qualities are not on file.

Genomic DNA was extracted from sorted cells for sequencing of the TCRbeta CDR3 region. TCRbeta CDR3 regions were sequenced using the immunoSEQ Assay. TCRdb carries this immuneACCESS record with in-frame sequences only. Its versions omit some clonotypes, under half of them owing to an unresolved V gene in the studies checked, with the rest unexplained. This sample comprises 20,000 to 30,000 clones, 80% to 90% of them detected only once. In total, the top ten clones hold 40% to 55% of the sample. The V and J genes are TRBV28 and TRBJ2-1; TRBD2 aligns with 11 central bases. The material was CD4+ or CD8+ T cells sorted from blood, obtained in a trial of the OX40 agonist ivuxolimab. This TCR was sampled from an adult with an advanced solid tumor such as melanoma, head and neck, liver or kidney cancer. The CDR3 corresponds to CASSYLAGGWNEQFF. Read as DNA, the sequence is TGTGCCAGCAGCTACCTAGCGGGAGGTTGGAATGAGCAGTTCTTC.